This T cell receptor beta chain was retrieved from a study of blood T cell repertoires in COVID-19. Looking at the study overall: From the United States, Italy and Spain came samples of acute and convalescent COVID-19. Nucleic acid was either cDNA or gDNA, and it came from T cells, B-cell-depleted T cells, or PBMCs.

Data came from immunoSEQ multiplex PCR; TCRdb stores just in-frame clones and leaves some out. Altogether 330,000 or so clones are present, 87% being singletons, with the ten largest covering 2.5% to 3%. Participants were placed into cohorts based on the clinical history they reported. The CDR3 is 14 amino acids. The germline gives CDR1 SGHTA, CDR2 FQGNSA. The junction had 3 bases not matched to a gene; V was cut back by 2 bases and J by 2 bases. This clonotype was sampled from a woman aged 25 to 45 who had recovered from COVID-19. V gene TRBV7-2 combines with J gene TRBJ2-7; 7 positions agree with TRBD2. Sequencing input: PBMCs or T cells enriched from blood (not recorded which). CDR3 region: CASSLKAGTYEQYF. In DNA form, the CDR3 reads TGTGCCAGCAGCTTAAAAGCGGGAACCTACGAGCAGTACTTC.